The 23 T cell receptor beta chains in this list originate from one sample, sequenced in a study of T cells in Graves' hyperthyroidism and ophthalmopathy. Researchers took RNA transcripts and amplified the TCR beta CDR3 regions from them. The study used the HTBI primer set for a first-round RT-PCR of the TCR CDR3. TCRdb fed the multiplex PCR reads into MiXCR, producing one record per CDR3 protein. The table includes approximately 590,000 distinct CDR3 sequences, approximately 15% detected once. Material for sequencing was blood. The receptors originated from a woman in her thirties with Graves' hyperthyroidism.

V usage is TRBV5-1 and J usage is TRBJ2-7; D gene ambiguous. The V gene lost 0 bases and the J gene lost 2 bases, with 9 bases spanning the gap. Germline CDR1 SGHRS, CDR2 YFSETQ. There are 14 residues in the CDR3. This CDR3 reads CASSLAKGPYEQYF. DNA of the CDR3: TGCGCCAGCAGCTTGGCCAAGGGCCCCTACGAGCAGTACTTC.

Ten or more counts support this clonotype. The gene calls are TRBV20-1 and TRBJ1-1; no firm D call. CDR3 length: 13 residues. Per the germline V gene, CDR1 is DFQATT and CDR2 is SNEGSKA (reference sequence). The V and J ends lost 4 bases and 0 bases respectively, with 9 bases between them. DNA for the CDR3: TGCAGTGCTATCCCCCCCATGAACACTGAAGCTTTCTTT. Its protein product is CSAIPPMNTEAFF.

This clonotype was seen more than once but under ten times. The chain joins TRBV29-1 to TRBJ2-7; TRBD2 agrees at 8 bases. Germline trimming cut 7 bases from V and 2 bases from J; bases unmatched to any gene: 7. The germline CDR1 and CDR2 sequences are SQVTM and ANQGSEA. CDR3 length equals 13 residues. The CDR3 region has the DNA TGCAGCGGAACCACTAGCGGACCCTACGAGCAGTACTTC. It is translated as CSGTTSGPYEQYF.

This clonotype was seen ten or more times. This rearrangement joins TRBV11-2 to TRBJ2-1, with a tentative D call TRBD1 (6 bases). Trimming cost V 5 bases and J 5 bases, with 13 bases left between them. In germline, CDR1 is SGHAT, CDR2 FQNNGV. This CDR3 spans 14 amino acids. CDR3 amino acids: CASSEDSPNNEQFF. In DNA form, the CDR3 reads TGTGCCAGCAGCGAGGACAGTCCTAACAATGAGCAGTTCTTC.

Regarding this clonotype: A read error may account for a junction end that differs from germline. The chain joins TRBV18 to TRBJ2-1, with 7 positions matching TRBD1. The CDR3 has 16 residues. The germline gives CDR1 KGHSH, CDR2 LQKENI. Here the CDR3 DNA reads TGTGCCGGCTCACCGTACCGGGACAGACTCTACAATGAGCAGTTCTTC. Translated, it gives CAGSPYRDRLYNEQFF.

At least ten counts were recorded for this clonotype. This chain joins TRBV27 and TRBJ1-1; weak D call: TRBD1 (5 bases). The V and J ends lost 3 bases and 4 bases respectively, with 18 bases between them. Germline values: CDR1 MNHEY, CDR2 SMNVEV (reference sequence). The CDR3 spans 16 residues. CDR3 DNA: TGTGCCAGCAGTTTGGTTGGGGTAGGGGTAGTCACTGAAGCTTTCTTT. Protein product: CASSLVGVGVVTEAFF.

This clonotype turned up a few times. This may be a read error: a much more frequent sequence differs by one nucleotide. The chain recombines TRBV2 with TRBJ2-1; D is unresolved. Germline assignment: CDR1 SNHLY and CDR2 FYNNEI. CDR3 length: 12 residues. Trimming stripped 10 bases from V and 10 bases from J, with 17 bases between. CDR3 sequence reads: CATNSVTYEQFF. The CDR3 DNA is TGTGCCACGAACAGCGTTACCTACGAGCAGTTCTTC.

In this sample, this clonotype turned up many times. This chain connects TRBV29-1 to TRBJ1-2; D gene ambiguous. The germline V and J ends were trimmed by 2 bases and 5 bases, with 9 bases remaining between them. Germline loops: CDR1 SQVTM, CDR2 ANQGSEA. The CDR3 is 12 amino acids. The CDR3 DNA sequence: TGCAGCGTTGAATTCCAAGGGTATGGCTACACCTTC. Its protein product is CSVEFQGYGYTF.

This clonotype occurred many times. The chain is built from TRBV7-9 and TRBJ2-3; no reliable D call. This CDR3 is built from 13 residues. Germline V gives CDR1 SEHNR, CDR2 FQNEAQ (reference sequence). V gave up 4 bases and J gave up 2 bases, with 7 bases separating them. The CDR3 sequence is CASSSSPTDTQYF. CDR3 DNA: TGTGCCAGCAGCTCCTCACCCACAGATACGCAGTATTTT.

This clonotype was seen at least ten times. The CDR3, as DNA: TGTGCCAGCAGTGAAGTCGGGACTAGCGGGAGGGTAGACGAACAAGAGACCCAGTACTTC. Its translation is CASSEVGTSGRVDEQETQYF. This rearrangement joins TRBV2 to TRBJ2-5; TRBD2 agrees at 16 bases. V shed 1 base, J shed 2 bases, and the junction held 10 bases outside the gene matches. The germline V gene has CDR1 SNHLY and CDR2 FYNNEI. The CDR3 is 20 amino acids.

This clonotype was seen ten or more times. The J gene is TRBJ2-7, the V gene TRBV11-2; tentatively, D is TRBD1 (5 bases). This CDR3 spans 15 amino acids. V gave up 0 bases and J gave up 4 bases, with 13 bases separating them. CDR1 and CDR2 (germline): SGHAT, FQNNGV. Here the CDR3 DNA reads TGTGCCAGCAGCTTAGACACGCAGGGTGGGTACGAGCAGTACTTC. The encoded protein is CASSLDTQGGYEQYF.

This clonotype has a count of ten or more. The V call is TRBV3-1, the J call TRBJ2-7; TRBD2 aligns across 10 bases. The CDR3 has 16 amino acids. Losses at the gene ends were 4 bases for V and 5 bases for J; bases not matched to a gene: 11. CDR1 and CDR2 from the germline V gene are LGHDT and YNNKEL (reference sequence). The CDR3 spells CASSLLSGRAINEQYF. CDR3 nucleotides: TGTGCCAGCAGCCTCTTAAGCGGGAGGGCCATAAACGAGCAGTACTTC.

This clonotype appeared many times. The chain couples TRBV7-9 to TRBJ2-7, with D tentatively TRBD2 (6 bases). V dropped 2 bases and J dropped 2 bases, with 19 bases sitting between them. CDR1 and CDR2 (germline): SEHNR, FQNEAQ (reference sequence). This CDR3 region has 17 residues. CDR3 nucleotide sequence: TGTGCCAGCAGCTTACCCGAGGAGGGTCCCTCACCCTACGAGCAGTACTTC. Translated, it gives CASSLPEEGPSPYEQYF.

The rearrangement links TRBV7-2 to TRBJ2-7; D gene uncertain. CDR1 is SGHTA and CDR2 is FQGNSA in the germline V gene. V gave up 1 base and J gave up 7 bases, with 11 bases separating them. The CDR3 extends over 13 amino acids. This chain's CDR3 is CASSLGPIEEQYF. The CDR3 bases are TGTGCCAGCAGCTTAGGACCCATCGAAGAGCAGTACTTC.

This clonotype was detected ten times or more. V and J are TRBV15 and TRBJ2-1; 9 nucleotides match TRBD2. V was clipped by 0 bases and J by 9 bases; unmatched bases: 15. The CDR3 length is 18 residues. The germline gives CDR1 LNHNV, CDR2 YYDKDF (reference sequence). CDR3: CATSRDLDGPAGGIEQFF. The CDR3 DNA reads TGTGCCACCAGCAGAGATTTGGACGGTCCAGCGGGAGGTATTGAGCAGTTCTTC.

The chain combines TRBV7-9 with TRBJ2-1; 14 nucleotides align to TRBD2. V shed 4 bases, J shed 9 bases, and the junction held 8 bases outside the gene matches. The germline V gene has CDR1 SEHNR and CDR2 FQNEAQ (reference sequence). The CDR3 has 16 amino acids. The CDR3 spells CASSSSGTSGSSEQFF. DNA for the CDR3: TGTGCCAGCAGCTCCTCTGGGACTAGCGGGAGCAGTGAGCAGTTCTTC.

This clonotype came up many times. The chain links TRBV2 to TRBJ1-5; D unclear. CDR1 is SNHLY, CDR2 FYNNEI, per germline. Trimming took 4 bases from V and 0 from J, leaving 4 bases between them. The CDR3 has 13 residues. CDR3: CASSAPSNQPQHF. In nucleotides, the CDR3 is TGTGCCAGCAGTGCCCCTAGCAATCAGCCCCAGCATTTT.

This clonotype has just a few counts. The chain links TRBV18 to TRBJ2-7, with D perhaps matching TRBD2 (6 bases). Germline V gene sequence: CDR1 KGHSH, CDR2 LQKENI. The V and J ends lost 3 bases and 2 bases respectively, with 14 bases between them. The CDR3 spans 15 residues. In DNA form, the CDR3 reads TGTGCCAGCTCACCCATTAGCGGCACCACCTACGAGCAGTACTTC. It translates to CASSPISGTTYEQYF.

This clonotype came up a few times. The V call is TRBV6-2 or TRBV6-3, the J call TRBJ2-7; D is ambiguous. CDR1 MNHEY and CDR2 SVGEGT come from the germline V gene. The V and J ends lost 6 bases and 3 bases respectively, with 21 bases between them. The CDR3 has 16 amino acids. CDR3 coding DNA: TGTGCCAGCAGAACCCGAAATAAGGCTGGATACTACGAGCAGTACTTC. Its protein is CASRTRNKAGYYEQYF.

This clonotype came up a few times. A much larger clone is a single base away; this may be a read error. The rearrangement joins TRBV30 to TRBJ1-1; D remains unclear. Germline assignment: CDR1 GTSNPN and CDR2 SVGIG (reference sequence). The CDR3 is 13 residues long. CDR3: CARSKREDTEAFF. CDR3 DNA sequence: TGTGCCAGGAGTAAGAGGGAGGACACTGAAGCTTTCTTT.

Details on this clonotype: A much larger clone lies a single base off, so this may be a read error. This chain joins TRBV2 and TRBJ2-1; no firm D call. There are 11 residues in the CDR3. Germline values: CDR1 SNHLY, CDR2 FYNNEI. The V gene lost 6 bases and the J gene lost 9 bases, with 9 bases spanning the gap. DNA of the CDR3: TGTGCCAGCAGATTAGCTAGTGAGCAGTTCTTC. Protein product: CASRLASEQFF.

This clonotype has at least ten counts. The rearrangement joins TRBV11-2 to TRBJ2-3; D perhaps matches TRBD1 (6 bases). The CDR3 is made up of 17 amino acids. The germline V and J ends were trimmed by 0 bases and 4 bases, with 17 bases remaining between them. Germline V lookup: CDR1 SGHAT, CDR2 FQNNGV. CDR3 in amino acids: CASSLEGAQGPADTQYF. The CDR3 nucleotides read TGTGCCAGCAGCTTAGAGGGGGCCCAGGGGCCGGCAGATACGCAGTATTTT.

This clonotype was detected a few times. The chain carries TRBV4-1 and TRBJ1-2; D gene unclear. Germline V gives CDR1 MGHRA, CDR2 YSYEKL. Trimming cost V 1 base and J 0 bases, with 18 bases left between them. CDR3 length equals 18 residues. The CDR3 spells CASSQAPLDGPANYGYTF. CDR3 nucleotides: TGCGCCAGCAGCCAAGCCCCCCTCGACGGCCCAGCTAACTATGGCTACACCTTC.